Each of the 5 T cell receptor beta chains below was sequenced from the same sample in a study of blood T cell repertoires in COVID-19. Clones were sequenced by immunoSEQ multiplex PCR, and TCRdb holds only the in-frame ones, with some missing. The profile shows around 300,000 clones, around 87% of them singletons. Sequences were obtained from PBMCs or T cells enriched from blood (not recorded which). These receptors all stem from a young woman who had recovered from COVID-19.

This chain uses TRBV6-5 with TRBJ1-5; 7 nucleotides line up with TRBD1. The length of the CDR3 is 13 residues. J lost 13 bases, V lost 5 bases, and 11 bases had no gene match. Germline V lookup: CDR1 MNHEY, CDR2 SVGAGI. CDR3 in amino acids: CASSNRGASYQHF. The CDR3 DNA reads TGTGCCAGCAGTAACAGGGGCGCGTCCTATCAGCATTTT.

This sequence joins TRBV4-1 and TRBJ2-3; 9 positions match TRBD2. V shed 8 bases, J shed 6 bases, and the junction held 18 bases outside the gene matches. There are 17 residues in the CDR3. From germline, CDR1 is MGHRA and CDR2 YSYEKL. CDR3 sequence reads: CASLPEAGGRKGDTQYF. CDR3 in DNA: TGCGCCAGCCTCCCCGAAGCGGGGGGCCGTAAGGGGGATACGCAGTATTTT.

The chain uses TRBV2 and TRBJ2-5; perhaps TRBD2 as D (7 bases). V lost 3 bases and J 5 bases, leaving 16 bases between the germline ends. The germline V gene has CDR1 SNHLY and CDR2 FYNNEI. This CDR3 has 15 amino acids. CDR3: CASSDSVQGGETQYF. CDR3 sequence (DNA): TGTGCCAGCAGTGACTCGGTACAGGGAGGGGAGACCCAGTACTTC.

This chain uses TRBV6-5 with TRBJ1-5; the D gene is possibly TRBD1 (5 bases). From germline, CDR1 is MNHEY and CDR2 SVGAGI. V lost 6 bases and J 7 bases, leaving 16 bases between the germline ends. The CDR3 covers 14 residues. The CDR3 sequence is CASSSLSGNQPQHF. The CDR3, as DNA: TGTGCCAGCAGCAGCCTTTCAGGGAACCAGCCCCAGCATTTT.

The chain links TRBV5-1 to TRBJ2-5, with TRBD1 as a possible D gene (6 bases). Germline V lookup: CDR1 SGHRS, CDR2 YFSETQ. V was trimmed by 5 bases and J by 2 bases, leaving 16 bases between them. CDR3 size: 15 residues. CDR3 in amino acids: CASSRSTGNQETQYF. CDR3 DNA sequence: TGCGCCAGCAGTCGATCCACAGGGAATCAAGAGACCCAGTACTTC.